This TCR beta chain stems from a study of blood T cells in healthy people across ages. Findings of the study overall: Naive T cell percentage and TCR beta diversity correlated strongly. Roughly linear declines in TCR beta diversity per million T cells occurred with age. It was the long-lived donors that had more naive CD4+ cells and higher diversity than aged donors.

This clonotype showed up just a few times. The antigen is undetermined. The germline gives CDR1 DFQATT, CDR2 SNEGSKA (reference sequence). This CDR3 is 15 amino acids long. V lost 5 bases and J lost 2; bases outside the gene matches: 5. The second PCR ran about 6 to 12 cycles with a sample-barcoded 5' primer and J-beta primers. TCRdb recomputed calls from the 5' RACE reads with MiXCR, one row per CDR3 protein. The sample has approximately 700,000 distinct CDR3 sequences, about 30% seen once. This chain joins TRBV20-1 and TRBJ2-3, with TRBD2 matching over 12 bases. The sequencing input was blood. The TCR sequence derives from a woman of 80 years or more in good health. This chain's CDR3 is CSAPSGGGFTDTQYF. The CDR3 DNA reads as TGCAGTGCTCCTAGCGGGGGGGGATTCACAGATACGCAGTATTTT.